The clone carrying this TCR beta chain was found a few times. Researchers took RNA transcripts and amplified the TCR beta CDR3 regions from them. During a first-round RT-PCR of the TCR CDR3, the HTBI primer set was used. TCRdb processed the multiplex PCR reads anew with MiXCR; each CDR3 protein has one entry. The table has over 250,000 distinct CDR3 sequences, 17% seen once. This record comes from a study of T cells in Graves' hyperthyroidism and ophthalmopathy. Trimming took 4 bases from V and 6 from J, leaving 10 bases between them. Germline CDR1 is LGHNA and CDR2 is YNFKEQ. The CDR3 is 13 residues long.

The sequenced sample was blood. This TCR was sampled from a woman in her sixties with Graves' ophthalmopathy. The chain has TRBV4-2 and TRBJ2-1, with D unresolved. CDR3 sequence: CASSRTDRNEQFF. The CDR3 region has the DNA TGTGCCAGCAGCCGGACGGATCGCAATGAGCAGTTCTTC.